What follows are 31 T cell receptor beta chains derived from one specimen sequenced in a study of Ad26.COV2.S vaccination and SARS-CoV-2 variants. The treatment here: around 19 received Ad26.COV2.S at low or high dose, single or two shots; about 5 received placebo; per-sample allocation not given. The study sampled participants on day 63 after the first vaccine or placebo injection. Generated by immunoSEQ multiplex PCR, the TCRdb table keeps only in-frame clones and is missing some. The repertoire holds 300,000 to 400,000 clones, with 85% as singletons. Sample: peripheral blood, taken in a trial of Ad26.COV2.S vaccine versus placebo. The receptors shown here come from a person aged 18-65 years who received the Ad26.COV2.S COVID-19 vaccine or a placebo.

This sequence joins TRBV19 and TRBJ2-3; no clear D gene. The V end lost 6 bases, the J end lost 4 bases, and 11 bases lay between the germline ends. Germline-derived CDR1 and CDR2 are LNHDA and SQIVND (reference sequence). CDR3 length equals 13 residues. CDR3 in DNA: TGTGCCAGTAGCACGTTTGTCTCAGATACGCAGTATTTT. Protein: CASSTFVSDTQYF.

This CDR3 reads CASSLGGLTYEQYF. The CDR3 DNA reads as TGTGCCAGCAGCCTGGGCGGGTTAACCTACGAGCAGTACTTC. The chain carries TRBV7-6 and TRBJ2-7, with TRBD2 as a possible D gene (5 bases). Germline loops: CDR1 SGHVS, CDR2 FNYEAQ. This CDR3 has 14 amino acids. Trimming removed 5 bases at V and 2 bases at J, with 13 bases between.

The chain couples TRBV24-1 to TRBJ1-5; weak D call: TRBD1 (6 bases). CDR1 and CDR2 from the germline V gene are KGHDR and SFDVKD. The CDR3 totals 17 residues. With 3 bases removed from V and 0 bases from J, the gap between germline ends came to 14 bases. CDR3 amino acids: CATSDVGQLDSNQPQHF. For the CDR3, the DNA is TGTGCCACCAGTGATGTCGGACAGCTAGATAGCAATCAGCCCCAGCATTTT.

The CDR3 coding sequence is TGTGCCAGCAGTTCTTCTGGCTACACCTTC. Amino acid sequence: CASSSSGYTF. The chain uses TRBV28 and TRBJ1-2; D gene uncertain. This CDR3 has 10 amino acids. Trimming cost V 4 bases and J 7 bases, with 4 bases left between them. Germline V lookup: CDR1 MDHEN, CDR2 SYDVKM.

The chain combines TRBV6-5 with TRBJ2-7; TRBD1 aligns across 9 bases. This CDR3 has 14 amino acids. The V and J ends lost 7 bases and 1 base, in that order; junction bases with no gene match: 5. Germline V gene lookup returns CDR1 MNHEY and CDR2 SVGAGI. CDR3 DNA: TGTGCCAGCAAAACAGGGGGCAGGTCCTACGAGCAGTACTTC. Amino acid sequence: CASKTGGRSYEQYF.

V is TRBV27 and J is TRBJ2-4; the D is unclear. This CDR3 has 13 residues. V was clipped by 7 bases and J by 5 bases, with 12 bases between them. CDR1 is MNHEY and CDR2 is SMNVEV in the germline V gene (reference sequence). CDR3 loop: CASIGSSQNIQYF. CDR3 DNA sequence: TGTGCCAGCATCGGGTCCTCCCAAAACATTCAGTACTTC.

V and J are TRBV28 and TRBJ2-6; perhaps TRBD2 as D (5 bases). Germline CDR1 is MDHEN and CDR2 is SYDVKM. The CDR3 extends over 19 amino acids. The ends were cut back, 1 base at V and 2 bases at J, with 18 bases in the middle. CDR3 DNA: TGTGCCAGCAGTTTATTCCTTGGACCCCGGCGGGCTGGGGCCAACGTCCTGACTTTC. It encodes CASSLFLGPRRAGANVLTF.

The table lists this clone with a few counts. J is TRBJ1-5 and V is TRBV10-1, with D hard to call. Between the trimmed V and J ends, which lost 8 bases and 5 bases, there was a span of 16 bases. The CDR3 is 14 amino acids. Per the germline V gene, CDR1 is WNHNN and CDR2 is SYGVQD (reference sequence). The CDR3 DNA reads TGCGCCAGCCAGGCTCTCTCGGACCATCAGCCCCAGCATTTT. As protein: CASQALSDHQPQHF.

The chain uses TRBV4-3 and TRBJ2-2; 8 bases are shared with TRBD1. J gave up 6 bases and V 2 bases, and 8 bases lay outside the gene matches. The germline gives CDR1 LGHNA, CDR2 YSLEER. This CDR3 comprises 16 residues. CDR3 region: CASSQSPGQVPGELFF. The CDR3 DNA follows: TGCGCCAGCAGCCAATCCCCGGGACAGGTTCCCGGGGAGCTGTTTTTT.

This clone showed up just once. The V gene is TRBV28, the J gene TRBJ2-2, with D possibly matching TRBD2 (6 bases). The CDR3 is 16 amino acids. Trimming removed 1 base from V and 4 bases from J, with 13 bases in between. Per the germline V gene, CDR1 is MDHEN and CDR2 is SYDVKM. As DNA, the CDR3 is TGTGCCAGCAGTTTATCGGGACTTCCCACCACCGGGGAGCTGTTTTTT. Translated, it gives CASSLSGLPTTGELFF.

The CDR3 loop reads CARSLLRGGNEQYF. Written as DNA, the CDR3 is TGTGCCAGAAGCTTGCTTAGGGGGGGAAACGAGCAGTACTTC. V gene TRBV5-3 combines with J gene TRBJ2-7, with D possibly TRBD2 on 7 matching bases. TRBV5-3 is an ORF for which the function is uncertain. V was shortened by 1 base and J by 5 bases, with 13 bases between the two germline ends. CDR3 length: 14 amino acids.

J is TRBJ1-1 and V is TRBV27; 8 bases map to TRBD1. The CDR3 is 15 amino acids. Germline V gene data show CDR1 as MNHEY and CDR2 as SMNVEV (reference sequence). The V gene end was trimmed by 6 bases and the J gene end by 7 bases; junction bases not matched to a gene: 13. The CDR3 protein is CASRTRQGPPGEAFF. The CDR3 DNA is TGTGCCAGCAGAACGAGACAGGGGCCCCCCGGTGAAGCTTTCTTT.

This rearrangement joins TRBV28 to TRBJ1-5; tentative D call: TRBD1 (6 bases). The CDR3 sequence is 15 residues long. Per germline, CDR1 MDHEN and CDR2 SYDVKM. V was cut by 8 bases and J by 5 bases, with 19 bases left in between. CDR3 in amino acids: CASGAGVVEDQPQHF. Here the CDR3 DNA reads TGTGCCAGCGGGGCAGGGGTGGTTGAAGATCAGCCCCAGCATTTT.

V usage is TRBV6-1 and J usage is TRBJ1-1, with no clear D. V was pared by 0 bases and J by 1 base, with 6 bases between. The germline CDR1 and CDR2 sequences are MNHNS and SASEGT. The CDR3 has 14 amino acids. CDR3 DNA: TGTGCCAGCAGTGAAGCAGGCAGGAACACTGAAGCTTTCTTT. It is translated as CASSEAGRNTEAFF.

The chain combines TRBV10-3 with TRBJ1-6; 10 bases are a match to TRBD1. Trimming removed 3 bases from V and 9 bases from J; junction bases left unmatched: 11. Germline V gene lookup returns CDR1 ENHRY and CDR2 SYGVKD. The CDR3 sequence is 17 residues long. CDR3 loop: CAISDLPGQGFSSPLHF. For the CDR3, the DNA is TGTGCCATCAGTGATCTCCCGGGACAGGGGTTTAGTTCACCCCTCCACTTT.

The rearrangement joins TRBV5-8 to TRBJ1-1, with no clear D. V was clipped by 2 bases and J by 1 base, with 6 bases between them. The CDR3 has 13 amino acids. Germline V CDR1 and CDR2: SGHTS, YDEGEE. The CDR3: CASSFSGNTEAFF. CDR3 sequence (DNA): TGTGCCAGCAGCTTTTCAGGGAACACTGAAGCTTTCTTT.

In this sample, this clone turned up a few times. The chain uses TRBV7-2 and TRBJ1-2, with 9 bases matching TRBD1. J was trimmed by 3 bases and V by 1 base; bases with no gene match: 0. Germline lookup yields CDR1 SGHTA and CDR2 FQGNSA. The CDR3 length is 14 residues. CDR3 protein: CASSLGTGDYGYTF. CDR3 bases: TGTGCCAGCAGCTTAGGGACAGGGGACTATGGCTACACCTTC.

In this sample, this clone turned up a few times. The chain carries TRBV7-8 and TRBJ1-2, with 9 bases aligning to TRBD1. V lost 5 bases, J lost 4 bases, and 17 bases stayed unmatched. The CDR3 has 18 amino acids. CDR1 is SGHVS and CDR2 is FQNEAQ in the germline V gene. The CDR3 DNA reads as TGTGCCAGCAGCCCCTTCGGTGAGACAGGGGGGAGAGGCTATGGCTACACCTTC. The encoded protein is CASSPFGETGGRGYGYTF.

CDR3 region: CAWSADWTGTSGYNEQFF. CDR3 DNA: TGTGCCTGGAGTGCGGACTGGACCGGGACTAGCGGATACAATGAGCAGTTCTTC. V gene TRBV30 combines with J gene TRBJ2-1; 11 bases line up with TRBD2. The germline CDR1 and CDR2 sequences are GTSNPN and SVGIG (reference sequence). CDR3 size: 18 residues. V was pared by 1 base and J by 4 bases, with 12 bases of the junction left unmatched.

V gene TRBV10-3 combines with J gene TRBJ2-2; perhaps TRBD2 as D (6 bases). The CDR3 consists of 17 residues. Germline V gene data show CDR1 as ENHRY and CDR2 as SYGVKD. Trimming left V 4 bases short and J 1 base short, with 16 bases between. Here the CDR3 reads CAISGSFPGRNTGELFF. DNA of the CDR3: TGTGCCATCAGTGGGAGTTTCCCCGGGAGGAACACCGGGGAGCTGTTTTTT.

The V call is TRBV3-1 (or the pseudogene TRBV3-2), the J call TRBJ2-3; 7 nucleotides match TRBD2. Germline loops: CDR1 LGHDT, CDR2 YNNKEL (reference sequence). V dropped 2 bases and J dropped 11; count of bases not matched to a gene: 4. The CDR3 has 12 residues. This CDR3 reads CASSQPGLRQYF. As DNA, the CDR3 is TGTGCCAGCAGCCAACCGGGACTAAGGCAGTATTTT.

V is TRBV7-9 and J is TRBJ2-1, with D tentatively TRBD1 (6 bases). Trimming cost V 3 bases and J 3 bases, with 12 bases left between them. The CDR3 covers 15 residues. Germline-derived CDR1 and CDR2 are SEHNR and FQNEAQ (reference sequence). The CDR3 loop is CASSLSGTIYNEQFF. CDR3 DNA: TGTGCCAGCAGCTTGTCTGGGACAATCTACAATGAGCAGTTCTTC. The entire variable domain, with the rest obtained from reference TRBV7-9 and TRBJ2-1, is as follows: DTGVSQNPRHKITKRGQNVTFRCDPISEHNRLYWYRQTLGQGPEFLTYFQNEAQLEKSRLLSDRFSAERPKGSFSTLEIQRTEQGDSAMYLCASSLSGTIYNEQFFGPGTRLTVL.

J is TRBJ2-7 and V is TRBV25-1; D is unresolved. Per germline, CDR1 MGHDK and CDR2 SYGVNS. V lost 1 base, J lost 4 bases, and 8 bases lay in between. The CDR3 sequence is 13 residues long. The CDR3 here is CASSESWEYEQYF. The CDR3 coding sequence is TGTGCCAGCAGTGAATCATGGGAATACGAGCAGTACTTC.

The chain joins TRBV6-5 to TRBJ2-3; 8 bases fit TRBD1. Germline CDR1 and CDR2: MNHEY and SVGAGI. After removal of 8 bases from V and 3 bases from J, the junction contained 4 bases not matched to a gene. CDR3 length: 13 residues. The CDR3 sequence is CASGQGWTDTQYF. The CDR3 DNA reads TGTGCCAGCGGACAGGGTTGGACAGATACGCAGTATTTT.

The chain joins TRBV18 to TRBJ1-2, with D unclear. V lost 3 bases to trimming and J lost 6 bases, with 20 bases between them. The CDR3 loop spans 16 amino acids. Germline V gives CDR1 KGHSH, CDR2 LQKENI. The CDR3 DNA reads as TGTGCCAGCTCACCCGTTCCGGACCCCTCGCGGAATGGCTACACCTTC. Protein sequence: CASSPVPDPSRNGYTF.

The V and J genes are TRBV5-1 and TRBJ2-1; D unresolved. V lost 4 bases and J 9 bases, leaving 11 bases between the germline ends. The CDR3 has 12 residues. Germline V gene lookup returns CDR1 SGHRS and CDR2 YFSETQ. The CDR3 reads CASSDLGSEQFF. In nucleotides, the CDR3 is TGCGCCAGCAGCGACCTCGGTAGTGAGCAGTTCTTC.

The chain is built from TRBV5-4 and TRBJ2-1, with TRBD1 as a possible D gene (6 bases). The V gene's germline CDR1 is SGHNT and CDR2 YYREEE (reference sequence). The CDR3 has 15 residues. With 4 bases removed from V and 1 base from J, the gap between germline ends came to 12 bases. Written as DNA, the CDR3 is TGTGCCAGCAGCCCGGACAGTCTTTCCTACAATGAGCAGTTCTTC. Amino acid sequence: CASSPDSLSYNEQFF.

V usage is TRBV6-4 and J usage is TRBJ2-5; D ambiguous. Germline V gene lookup returns CDR1 MRHNA and CDR2 SNTAGT. The ends were cut back, 3 bases at V and 5 bases at J, with 10 bases in the middle. The CDR3 is 13 amino acids. CDR3 region: CASSERATETQYF. The CDR3 DNA follows: TGTGCCAGCAGTGAAAGGGCCACCGAGACCCAGTACTTC.

The chain employs TRBV30 and TRBJ1-6; D uncertain. CDR1 and CDR2 from the germline V gene are GTSNPN and SVGIG (reference sequence). The CDR3 has 13 residues. For the CDR3, the DNA is TGTGCATCGGGAGAGGCCACCGGCCGACCCCTCCACTTT. Its translation is CASGEATGRPLHF.

This chain connects TRBV27 to TRBJ2-7; 7 nucleotides line up with TRBD1. Per the germline V gene, CDR1 is MNHEY and CDR2 is SMNVEV (reference sequence). V trimming: 5 bases; J trimming: 3 bases; junction bases outside the gene matches: 10. The CDR3 is 15 residues long. CDR3 DNA: TGTGCCAGCAGTCCAAACAGGGGCTCGGGCTACGAGCAGTACTTC. Encoded protein: CASSPNRGSGYEQYF.

The gene calls are TRBV13 and TRBJ2-1; no definite D call. Germline V gene data show CDR1 as PRHDT and CDR2 as FYEKMQ (reference sequence). CDR3 length: 14 residues. Trimming stripped 0 bases from V and 5 bases from J, with 8 bases between. CDR3 bases: TGTGCCAGCAGCTTAGGGGCAGGAAACAATGAGCAGTTCTTC. Protein sequence: CASSLGAGNNEQFF.